A selection of T cell receptor beta chains follows, all from one sample in a study of T cells in Graves' hyperthyroidism and ophthalmopathy. TCRdb analysed the multiplex PCR reads with MiXCR anew, one entry per CDR3 protein. The sample carries around 560,000 distinct CDR3 sequences, approximately 16% recorded once. Specimen: blood. All receptors come from a woman aged 18-29 years with Graves' hyperthyroidism. Each CDR3 is given with its conserved first and last residue. Fields, in order: J gene, clone size, D gene, V gene, CDR3 DNA, CDR3 protein. A D gene is named only where the DNA matches it firmly. Clone sizes are given selectively: once, few, many, or a class where the clone is expanded.

J gene: TRBJ1-1
clone size: many
D gene: TRBD1
V gene: TRBV7-2
CDR3 DNA: TGTGCCAGCAGCTTAGTGGGGACAGAGAACACTGAAGCTTTCTTT
CDR3 protein: CASSLVGTENTEAFF

J gene: TRBJ1-2
clone size: -
D gene: -
V gene: TRBV7-2
CDR3 DNA: TGTGCCAGCCGGAAGGGAAATTATGGCTACACCTTC
CDR3 protein: CASRKGNYGYTF

J gene: TRBJ1-6
clone size: -
D gene: TRBD1
V gene: TRBV7-9
CDR3 DNA: TGTGCCAGCAGCCCCGGGGACAGGGGTTTGCATTCACCCCTCCGCTTT
CDR3 protein: CASSPGDRGLHSPLRF

J gene: TRBJ2-1
clone size: many
D gene: -
V gene: TRBV28
CDR3 DNA: TGTGCCAGCAGTTTTCTGTCTCAAAGCTCCTACAATGAGCAGTTCTTC
CDR3 protein: CASSFLSQSSYNEQFF

J gene: TRBJ2-2
clone size: few
D gene: -
V gene: TRBV5-1
CDR3 DNA: TGCGCCAGCAGCCGGATGAGGACGGGGTACACCGGGGAGCTGTTTTTT
CDR3 protein: CASSRMRTGYTGELFF

J gene: TRBJ1-3
clone size: few
D gene: -
V gene: TRBV5-1
CDR3 DNA: TGCGCCAGCAGCCTAGAGTCGTGGGGAAACACCATATATTTT
CDR3 protein: CASSLESWGNTIYF

J gene: TRBJ2-5
clone size: many
D gene: -
V gene: TRBV6-1
CDR3 DNA: TGTGCCAGCAGTTATGGCCCCGTGGCTTCCTCCGAAGAGACCCAGTACTTC
CDR3 protein: CASSYGPVASSEETQYF

J gene: TRBJ2-1
clone size: few
D gene: -
V gene: TRBV4-3
CDR3 DNA: TGCGCCAGCAGTAGACTAGGGGCCTCCTACAATGAGCAGTTCTTC
CDR3 protein: CASSRLGASYNEQFF

J gene: TRBJ1-1
clone size: -
D gene: TRBD1
V gene: TRBV7-2
CDR3 DNA: TGTGCCAGCAGCTCCAAACAGGGGGCTCTCACTGAAGCTTTCTTT
CDR3 protein: CASSSKQGALTEAFF

J gene: TRBJ2-1
clone size: few
D gene: TRBD2
V gene: TRBV6-1
CDR3 DNA: TGTGCCAGCAGTGAGAGCCTAGCGGGAGGGCCAGGTGTTGAGCAGTTCTTC
CDR3 protein: CASSESLAGGPGVEQFF

J gene: TRBJ2-7
clone size: many
D gene: -
V gene: TRBV12-3/TRBV12-4
CDR3 DNA: TGTGCCAGCAGTTTAACAGGAGGCTCCATCTACGAGCAGTACTTC
CDR3 protein: CASSLTGGSIYEQYF

J gene: TRBJ2-5
clone size: many
D gene: TRBD2
V gene: TRBV20-1
CDR3 DNA: TGCAGTGCTAGGTCCCTAGCGGGAGGGCCACAGTACTTC
CDR3 protein: CSARSLAGGPQYF

J gene: TRBJ2-5
clone size: many
D gene: TRBD2
V gene: TRBV12-3/TRBV12-4
CDR3 DNA: TGTGCCAGCAGGCCGGGACTAGCGGGGACTCAAGAGACCCAGTACTTC
CDR3 protein: CASRPGLAGTQETQYF

J gene: TRBJ1-3
clone size: few
D gene: -
V gene: TRBV4-3
CDR3 DNA: TGCGCCAGCAGCCAAGAAACCAGGGGCGGGGACACCATATATTTT
CDR3 protein: CASSQETRGGDTIYF

J gene: TRBJ2-1
clone size: many
D gene: -
V gene: TRBV29-1
CDR3 DNA: TGCAGCGTTGGTGGTTCCGGGTACTCCTACAATGAGCAGTTCTTC
CDR3 protein: CSVGGSGYSYNEQFF

J gene: TRBJ2-7
clone size: few
D gene: -
V gene: TRBV3-1
CDR3 DNA: TGTGCCAGCAGCCAAGCCTCAGGCGAGCAGTACTTC
CDR3 protein: CASSQASGEQYF

J gene: TRBJ2-7
clone size: many
D gene: TRBD2
V gene: TRBV19
CDR3 DNA: TGTGCCAGCGCTCAGTGGACTAGCGGGGACTACGAGCAGTACTTC
CDR3 protein: CASAQWTSGDYEQYF

J gene: TRBJ2-3
clone size: -
D gene: -
V gene: TRBV12-3/TRBV12-4
CDR3 DNA: TGTGCCAGTTTATCGGTAGGGGAAGATACGCAGTATTTT
CDR3 protein: CASLSVGEDTQYF

J gene: TRBJ2-7
clone size: many
D gene: TRBD2
V gene: TRBV5-5
CDR3 DNA: TGTGCCAGCAGCTTGGCCCCCAGCGGGGGACAAACCTACGAGCAGTACTTC
CDR3 protein: CASSLAPSGGQTYEQYF

J gene: TRBJ2-7
clone size: -
D gene: TRBD2
V gene: TRBV5-8
CDR3 DNA: TGTGCCAGCAGCCCGGGGATTAGCGGGCTTTCCTACGAGCAGTACTTC
CDR3 protein: CASSPGISGLSYEQYF

J gene: TRBJ2-1
clone size: many
D gene: TRBD2
V gene: TRBV11-2
CDR3 DNA: TGTGCCAGCAGCCAACTAGCGGGGGAATACAATGAGCAGTTCTTC
CDR3 protein: CASSQLAGEYNEQFF

J gene: TRBJ2-4
clone size: -
D gene: TRBD1
V gene: TRBV2
CDR3 DNA: TGTGCCAGCAAGGGGACAGGGGGCAACATTCAGTACTTC
CDR3 protein: CASKGTGGNIQYF

J gene: TRBJ2-7
clone size: many
D gene: -
V gene: TRBV7-2
CDR3 DNA: TGTGCCAGCAGCAACCAACCGGGCGCCCTTTACGAGCAGTACTTC
CDR3 protein: CASSNQPGALYEQYF

J gene: TRBJ1-1
clone size: few
D gene: -
V gene: TRBV19
CDR3 DNA: TGTGCCAGTAGTATAGCCATTCAGCGTATGAACACTGAAGCTTTCTTT
CDR3 protein: CASSIAIQRMNTEAFF

J gene: TRBJ2-3
clone size: few
D gene: -
V gene: TRBV28
CDR3 DNA: TGTGCCAGCAGTTCCCACACCTTCGGGGCCGGTACGCAGTATTTT
CDR3 protein: CASSSHTFGAGTQYF

J gene: TRBJ2-3
clone size: -
D gene: TRBD1
V gene: TRBV6-4
CDR3 DNA: TGTGCCAGCAGTGACGGACAGGGCTCAGATACGCAGTATTTT
CDR3 protein: CASSDGQGSDTQYF